These 32 T cell receptor beta chains originate from one sample sequenced in a study of early T cells in non-severe SARS-CoV-2 infection. TCRdb fed the 5' RACE reads into MiXCR, producing one record per CDR3 protein. The sample lists about 86,000 distinct CDR3 sequences, 14% seen once, with more than 6.5% in the top ten. Material for sequencing was whole blood. The receptors derive from an adult who was a healthcare worker with PCR-confirmed SARS-CoV-2 infection or an uninfected control (not recorded which).

The rearrangement uses TRBV29-1 and TRBJ1-1; D gene uncertain. The CDR3 runs 12 residues. Trimming shortened V by 0 bases and J by 4 bases, and 6 bases separated the two germline ends. Germline V gives CDR1 SQVTM, CDR2 ANQGSEA. The CDR3 loop reads CSVEEAATEAFF. The CDR3 DNA follows: TGCAGCGTTGAAGAGGCGGCCACTGAAGCTTTCTTT.

This chain joins TRBV7-9 and TRBJ1-6; 11 nucleotides agree with TRBD1. V shed 6 bases and J 7 bases; nucleotides not matched to a gene: 2. From germline, CDR1 is SEHNR and CDR2 FQNEAQ (reference sequence). This CDR3 is built from 14 residues. The CDR3: CASRGTGGNSPLHF. DNA of the CDR3: TGTGCCAGCAGAGGGACAGGGGGGAATTCACCCCTCCACTTT.

The chain is built from TRBV6-6 and TRBJ2-1; tentatively, D is TRBD2 (6 bases). Deletions cut 2 bases from V and 0 bases from J, with 11 bases between. This CDR3 has 16 residues. Looked up from germline, CDR1 is MNHNY and CDR2 is SVGAGI (reference sequence). Written as DNA, the CDR3 is TGTGCCAGCAGTTACCCAGCCGGGAGCTCCTACAATGAGCAGTTCTTC. Translated: CASSYPAGSSYNEQFF.

The chain is built from TRBV9 and TRBJ2-3; D gene ambiguous. Between the trimmed V and J ends, which lost 3 bases and 0 bases, there was a span of 5 bases. The CDR3 totals 13 residues. Germline V gene lookup returns CDR1 SGDLS and CDR2 YYNGEE. The CDR3 DNA is TGTGCCAGCAGCGCCCCTAGCACAGATACGCAGTATTTT. Protein: CASSAPSTDTQYF.

The table lists this clonotype with a count of one. The V and J genes are TRBV18 and TRBJ2-7; a weak D match, TRBD1 (6 bases). The CDR3 spans 15 residues. V dropped 2 bases and J dropped 2 bases, with 13 bases sitting between them. The germline gives CDR1 KGHSH, CDR2 LQKENI. CDR3 protein: CASSPTGYGTYEQYF. CDR3 DNA sequence: TGTGCCAGCTCACCAACAGGGTACGGAACCTACGAGCAGTACTTC.

There are many counts of this clonotype. This chain uses TRBV7-9 with TRBJ2-3; perhaps TRBD2 as D (6 bases). The germline gives CDR1 SEHNR, CDR2 FQNEAQ (reference sequence). Deletions cut 4 bases from V and 4 bases from J, with 18 bases between. The CDR3 consists of 16 residues. In nucleotides, the CDR3 is TGTGCCAGCAGCTCGGGACTTTCTATAGGGGCAGATACGCAGTATTTT. It is translated as CASSSGLSIGADTQYF.

This sequence joins TRBV29-1 and TRBJ2-1, with unresolved D. The CDR3 contains 10 residues. Trimming left V 6 bases short and J 7 bases short, with 7 bases between. Germline-derived CDR1 and CDR2 are SQVTM and ANQGSEA. CDR3 amino acids: CSVLGNEQFF. The CDR3 coding sequence is TGCAGCGTATTAGGGAATGAGCAGTTCTTC.

This chain uses TRBV27 with TRBJ1-5; possible D gene TRBD1, 6 bases. Germline V gene data show CDR1 as MNHEY and CDR2 as SMNVEV (reference sequence). V shed 3 bases and J shed 7 bases, with 10 bases lying between them. The CDR3 has 13 residues. CDR3 amino acids: CASSLDSRQPQHF. The CDR3 DNA is TGTGCCAGCAGTTTGGACAGCAGGCAGCCCCAGCATTTT.

This clonotype occurred a few times. J is TRBJ2-7 and V is TRBV20-1; D uncertain. The germline V gene has CDR1 DFQATT and CDR2 SNEGSKA (reference sequence). This CDR3 spans 13 amino acids. The V gene lost 6 bases and the J gene lost 2 bases, with 14 bases spanning the gap. CDR3 region: CSALWERPYEQYF. The DNA for the CDR3 is TGCAGTGCGTTGTGGGAAAGGCCCTACGAGCAGTACTTC.

The rearrangement links TRBV20-1 to TRBJ2-1; D is possibly TRBD1 or TRBD2 (5 bases each). Germline V gene sequence: CDR1 DFQATT, CDR2 SNEGSKA (reference sequence). V was pared by 3 bases and J by 0 bases, with 9 bases between. The CDR3 consists of 14 residues. The CDR3 region has the DNA TGCAGTGCTAGTAAGGGGAGCTCCTACAATGAGCAGTTCTTC. Translated: CSASKGSSYNEQFF.

There are a few counts of this clonotype. This CDR3 reads CASSEGGSGYTF. In nucleotides, the CDR3 is TGTGCCAGCAGTGAAGGGGGGAGCGGCTACACCTTC. This chain links TRBV2 with TRBJ1-2; TRBD1 might be the D (5 bases). Trimming stripped 1 base from V and 8 bases from J, with 8 bases between. The CDR3 has 12 residues. Per germline, CDR1 SNHLY and CDR2 FYNNEI.

CDR3 sequence (DNA): TGCGCCAGCAGCCTGGACCCGATCACAGGGGGCGTAAAAGGCTACACCTTC. Its translation is CASSLDPITGGVKGYTF. The chain combines TRBV5-1 with TRBJ1-2, with 9 bases identical to TRBD1. In germline, CDR1 is SGHRS, CDR2 YFSETQ. Germline trimming cut 4 bases from V and 8 bases from J; bases unmatched to any gene: 18. This CDR3 has 17 residues.

The table lists this clonotype with a few counts. The chain employs TRBV4-2 and TRBJ2-7, with D possibly matching TRBD2 (5 bases). CDR1 is LGHNA, CDR2 YNFKEQ, per germline. The CDR3 runs 14 residues. V was pared by 0 bases and J by 5 bases, with 11 bases between. CDR3 nucleotides: TGTGCCAGCAGCCAAGAGACTAAGCCAAACGAGCAGTACTTC. It yields the protein CASSQETKPNEQYF.

The V gene is TRBV29-1, the J gene TRBJ1-2, with D unclear. The CDR3 covers 11 residues. From germline, CDR1 is SQVTM and CDR2 ANQGSEA. Trimming shortened V by 7 bases and J by 4 bases, and 10 bases separated the two germline ends. This chain's CDR3 is CSADAGYGYTF. For the CDR3, the DNA is TGCAGCGCTGACGCCGGCTATGGCTACACCTTC. Full variable domain (rest looked up from reference TRBV29-1 and TRBJ1-2): SAVISQKPSRDICQRGTSLTIQCQVDSQVTMMFWYRQQPGQSLTLIATANQGSEATYESGFVIDKFPISRPNLTFSTLTVSNMSPEDSSIYLCSADAGYGYTFGSGTRLTVV.

The V call is TRBV7-9, the J call TRBJ2-3; D unclear. Germline loops: CDR1 SEHNR, CDR2 FQNEAQ (reference sequence). The CDR3 has 15 residues. With 5 bases removed from V and 1 base from J, the gap between germline ends came to 13 bases. The DNA of the CDR3 is TGTGCCAGCAGCCTCCTATCCGAAGGCACAGATACGCAGTATTTT. This sequence encodes CASSLLSEGTDTQYF.

This clonotype has a handful of counts. This chain joins TRBV7-9 and TRBJ2-5; TRBD2 is a possible D gene (6 bases). The CDR3 sequence is 13 residues long. V gave up 5 bases and J gave up 4 bases, with 11 bases separating them. The germline V gene encodes CDR1 SEHNR and CDR2 FQNEAQ (reference sequence). CDR3 loop: CASSPAGLETQYF. In DNA, the CDR3 is TGTGCCAGCAGCCCGGCGGGATTAGAGACCCAGTACTTC.

This clonotype was recorded a few times. The V gene is TRBV5-6, the J gene TRBJ2-7; possibly TRBD2 for D (5 bases). Trimming pared 4 bases from V and 7 bases from J, leaving 12 bases between. Germline-derived CDR1 and CDR2 are SGHDT and YYEEEE. The length of the CDR3 is 12 residues. CDR3 loop: CASSQIGGEQYF. The DNA of the CDR3 is TGTGCCAGCAGCCAAATCGGCGGGGAGCAGTACTTC.

The chain is built from TRBV9 and TRBJ2-1, with 11 bases fitting TRBD2. This CDR3 has 16 amino acids. Unmatched junction bases numbered 8, after V lost 4 bases and J lost 5 bases. The germline gives CDR1 SGDLS, CDR2 YYNGEE. The CDR3 here is CASSSRGTSGDNEQFF. The CDR3 DNA reads TGTGCCAGCAGCTCCCGAGGGACTAGCGGCGACAATGAGCAGTTCTTC.

This clonotype showed up just a few times. The chain links TRBV7-9 to TRBJ2-7; D gene uncertain. This CDR3 comprises 13 residues. Germline CDR1 reads SEHNR; CDR2 reads FQNEAQ (reference sequence). The V gene lost 2 bases and the J gene lost 5 bases, with 10 bases spanning the gap. This CDR3 reads CASSLYGPHEQYF. CDR3 coding DNA: TGTGCCAGCAGCTTATACGGGCCCCACGAGCAGTACTTC.

A few counts support this clonotype. The chain recombines TRBV12-5 with TRBJ1-1; D unclear. CDR1 LGHNT and CDR2 FRNRAP come from the germline V gene. V lost 6 bases, J lost 0 bases, and 8 bases lay in between. The CDR3 has 13 amino acids. The CDR3 region is CASGSTVNTEAFF. The CDR3 region has the DNA TGTGCTAGTGGCTCCACAGTGAACACTGAAGCTTTCTTT. Together with reference TRBV12-5 and TRBJ1-1, the CDR3 gives the full variable domain: DARVTQTPRHKVTEMGQEVTMRCQPILGHNTVFWYRQTMMQGLELLAYFRNRAPLDDSGMPKDRFSAEMPDATLATLKIQPSEPRDSAVYFCASGSTVNTEAFFGQGTRLTVV.

This clonotype was seen a few times. This chain joins TRBV3-1 and TRBJ1-1, with 8 bases that match TRBD1. Germline V gene sequence: CDR1 LGHDT, CDR2 YNNKEL (reference sequence). The CDR3 has 13 amino acids. V trimming: 4 bases; J trimming: 3 bases; junction bases outside the gene matches: 1. Here the CDR3 reads CASSRQGYTEAFF. In DNA form, the CDR3 reads TGTGCCAGCAGCCGACAGGGGTACACTGAAGCTTTCTTT.

This clonotype appeared many times. V gene TRBV6-5 combines with J gene TRBJ2-7; possible D gene TRBD1, 5 bases. This CDR3 is built from 14 residues. From germline, CDR1 is MNHEY and CDR2 SVGAGI. V was clipped by 5 bases and J by 1 base, with 12 bases between them. CDR3: CASSRSRESYEQYF. The DNA of the CDR3 is TGTGCCAGCAGTCGGTCCAGGGAATCCTACGAGCAGTACTTC.

A few counts support this clonotype. The V gene is TRBV20-1, the J gene TRBJ2-3; D gene unclear. Per the germline V gene, CDR1 is DFQATT and CDR2 is SNEGSKA (reference sequence). The CDR3 is 16 amino acids. Deletions cut 6 bases from V and 8 bases from J, with 27 bases between. The CDR3 is CSAPDGRVQSTRTQYF. The CDR3, as DNA: TGCAGTGCCCCTGATGGTAGGGTACAGTCAACTCGTACGCAGTATTTT.

This chain links TRBV5-1 with TRBJ2-3, with 7 bases identical to TRBD2. J lost 4 bases, V lost 4 bases, and 12 bases had no gene match. Germline V gene data show CDR1 as SGHRS and CDR2 as YFSETQ. This CDR3 region has 16 residues. For the CDR3, the DNA is TGCGCCAGCAGCCCTCGGGAGGTGGGAGGGCCAGATACGCAGTATTTT. This sequence encodes CASSPREVGGPDTQYF. Using reference TRBV5-1 and TRBJ2-3 for the parts outside the CDR3, the full variable domain is KAGVTQTPRYLIKTRGQQVTLSCSPISGHRSVSWYQQTPGQGLQFLFEYFSETQRNKGNFPGRFSGRQFSNSRSEMNVSTLELGDSALYLCASSPREVGGPDTQYFGPGTRLTVL.

This clonotype was recorded many times. The chain couples TRBV7-9 to TRBJ2-1, with 7 bases fitting TRBD1. The CDR3 loop spans 15 amino acids. The germline V gene has CDR1 SEHNR and CDR2 FQNEAQ (reference sequence). V shed 5 bases, J shed 6 bases, and the junction held 10 bases outside the gene matches. The CDR3 loop is CASSPRQGGGNEQFF. The CDR3 DNA follows: TGTGCCAGCAGCCCCCGACAGGGTGGAGGCAATGAGCAGTTCTTC.

The table lists this clonotype with a few counts. The CDR3 sequence: CASSLGGTDSNQPQHF. The CDR3, as DNA: TGCGCCAGCAGCTTGGGTGGGACAGATAGCAATCAGCCCCAGCATTTT. The genes are TRBV5-1 and TRBJ1-5; 7 positions match TRBD1. With 0 bases clipped from V and 0 bases from J, the junction kept 3 bases outside the gene matches. The germline gives CDR1 SGHRS, CDR2 YFSETQ. The CDR3 spans 16 residues.

This clonotype was observed a handful of times. J is TRBJ1-5 and V is TRBV6-2 or TRBV6-3; 8 bases fit TRBD1. CDR1 is MNHEY and CDR2 is SVGEGT in the germline V gene. V was pared by 6 bases and J by 3 bases, with 16 bases of the junction left unmatched. The CDR3 consists of 18 residues. The CDR3 here is CASSPPPSDRVNNQPQHF. CDR3 sequence (DNA): TGTGCCAGCAGCCCACCCCCCTCGGACAGGGTGAACAATCAGCCCCAGCATTTT.

The table lists this clonotype with a few counts. The chain joins TRBV11-2 to TRBJ2-5; 7 bases are shared with TRBD2. V was pared by 0 bases and J by 1 base, with 8 bases of the junction left unmatched. Germline assignment: CDR1 SGHAT and CDR2 FQNNGV. This CDR3 region has 17 residues. In DNA, the CDR3 is TGTGCCAGCAGCTTAGATCTGGGGTCTAGCGGCCAAGAGACCCAGTACTTC. It encodes CASSLDLGSSGQETQYF. The full variable domain, rest sourced from reference TRBV11-2 and TRBJ2-5, is EAGVAQSPRYKIIEKRQSVAFWCNPISGHATLYWYQQILGQGPKLLIQFQNNGVVDDSQLPKDRFSAERLKGVDSTLKIQPAKLEDSAVYLCASSLDLGSSGQETQYFGPGTRLLVL.

This clonotype has just a few counts. This sequence joins TRBV9 and TRBJ2-3, with a possible D match to TRBD2 (5 bases). Germline loops: CDR1 SGDLS, CDR2 YYNGEE. V lost 0 bases to trimming and J lost 6 bases, with 14 bases between them. This CDR3 comprises 15 residues. The DNA of the CDR3 is TGTGCCAGCAGCGTAGAGGACTGGAGGTCTGATACGCAGTATTTT. Protein: CASSVEDWRSDTQYF.

The V gene is TRBV6-1, the J gene TRBJ2-1, with 13 bases aligning to TRBD2. Germline assignment: CDR1 MNHNS and CDR2 SASEGT. The V segment lost 3 bases and the J segment 7 bases; nucleotides outside the gene matches: 12. This CDR3 has 18 amino acids. As DNA, the CDR3 is TGTGCCAGCAGTGAGGAACTAGCGGGAGGGCCAGGTTTTAATGAGCAGTTCTTC. Protein product: CASSEELAGGPGFNEQFF.

J is TRBJ1-5 and V is TRBV19; the D is unclear. Trimming removed 6 bases from V and 2 bases from J, with 20 bases in between. CDR1 is LNHDA, CDR2 SQIVND, per germline (reference sequence). This CDR3 has 17 residues. This CDR3 reads CASSADTGFRGNQPQHF. The CDR3 coding sequence is TGTGCCAGTAGCGCCGATACTGGATTCCGAGGCAATCAGCCCCAGCATTTT.

Only a few counts were recorded for this clonotype. The chain recombines TRBV9 with TRBJ2-7; D unresolved. The germline V gene encodes CDR1 SGDLS and CDR2 YYNGEE. The CDR3 has 13 amino acids. V lost 0 bases, J lost 2 bases, and 6 bases lay in between. DNA of the CDR3: TGTGCCAGCAGCGTAGGCCCAGCCTACGAGCAGTACTTC. This translates into CASSVGPAYEQYF.